The present T cell receptor beta chain was sequenced within a study of blood T cell repertoires in COVID-19. Study-wide background: The United States, Italy and Spain were the sources of the acute and convalescent COVID-19 samples. The analysed material was cDNA or gDNA that came from T cells, B-cell-depleted T cells, or PBMCs.

This clone appeared a single time. The CDR3 covers 15 residues. Germline assignment: CDR1 SGHTA and CDR2 FQGNSA. The V segment lost 5 bases and the J segment 6 bases; nucleotides outside the gene matches: 4. Per the study methods: Reference gene primer amplification gave estimated nucleated cell counts. Generated by immunoSEQ multiplex PCR, the TCRdb table keeps only in-frame clones and is missing some. The DNA was the basis for D and trimming; V, J and clone size are from that table. The table lists roughly 170,000 clones, around nine tenths of them singletons. This receptor was identified in a woman under 30 who had recovered from COVID-19. This chain connects TRBV7-2 to TRBJ2-1, with 13 bases aligning to TRBD2. The sequencing sample was made of peripheral blood. The DNA for the CDR3 is TGTGCCAGCAGCCCGACTAGCGGGGGGCCCAATGAGCAGTTCTTC. Its protein product is CASSPTSGGPNEQFF.